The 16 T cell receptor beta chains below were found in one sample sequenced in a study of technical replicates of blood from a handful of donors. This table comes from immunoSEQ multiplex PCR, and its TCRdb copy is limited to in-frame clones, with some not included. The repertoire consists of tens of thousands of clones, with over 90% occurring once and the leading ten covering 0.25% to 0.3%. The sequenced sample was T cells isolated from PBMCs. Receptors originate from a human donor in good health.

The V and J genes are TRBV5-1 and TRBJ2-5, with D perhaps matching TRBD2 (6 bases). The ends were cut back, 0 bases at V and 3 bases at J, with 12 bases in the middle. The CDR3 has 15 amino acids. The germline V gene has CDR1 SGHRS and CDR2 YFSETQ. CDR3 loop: CASSLAGTGEETQYF. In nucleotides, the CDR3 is TGCGCCAGCAGCTTGGCAGGGACTGGAGAAGAGACCCAGTACTTC.

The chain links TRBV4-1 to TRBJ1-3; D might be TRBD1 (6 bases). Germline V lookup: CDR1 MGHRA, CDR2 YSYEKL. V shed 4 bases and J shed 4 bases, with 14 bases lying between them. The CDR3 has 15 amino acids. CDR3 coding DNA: TGCGCCAGCAGCCTCGGACAGCTCTTCGGAAACACCATATATTTT. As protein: CASSLGQLFGNTIYF.

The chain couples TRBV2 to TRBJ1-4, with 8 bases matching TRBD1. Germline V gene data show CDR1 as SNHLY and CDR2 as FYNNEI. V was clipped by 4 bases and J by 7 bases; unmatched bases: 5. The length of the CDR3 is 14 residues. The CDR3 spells CASSVGRGLEKLFF. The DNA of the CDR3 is TGTGCCAGCAGTGTGGGCAGGGGGCTTGAAAAACTGTTTTTT. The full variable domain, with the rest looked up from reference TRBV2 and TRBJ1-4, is EPEVTQTPSHQVTQMGQEVILRCVPISNHLYFYWYRQILGQKVEFLVSFYNNEISEKSEIFDDQFSVERPDGSNFTLKIRSTKLEDSAMYFCASSVGRGLEKLFFGSGTQLSVL.

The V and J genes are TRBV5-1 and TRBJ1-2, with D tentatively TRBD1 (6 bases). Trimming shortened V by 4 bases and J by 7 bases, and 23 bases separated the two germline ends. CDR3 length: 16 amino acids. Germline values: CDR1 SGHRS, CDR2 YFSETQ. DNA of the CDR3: TGCGCCAGCAGCGTGGAAACAGGGCCTCTTTCTGGTGGCTACACCTTC. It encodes CASSVETGPLSGGYTF.

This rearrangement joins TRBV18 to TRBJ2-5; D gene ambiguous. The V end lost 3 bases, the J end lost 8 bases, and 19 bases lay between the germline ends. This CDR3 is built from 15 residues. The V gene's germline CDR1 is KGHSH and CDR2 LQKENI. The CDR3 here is CASSPEEGTYVTQYF. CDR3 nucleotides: TGTGCCAGCTCACCCGAGGAAGGAACCTACGTTACCCAGTACTTC.

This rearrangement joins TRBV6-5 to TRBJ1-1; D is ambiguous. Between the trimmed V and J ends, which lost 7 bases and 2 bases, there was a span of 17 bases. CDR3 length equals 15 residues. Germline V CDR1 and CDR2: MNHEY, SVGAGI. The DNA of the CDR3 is TGTGCCAGCACCGGTCGCCGGGAATCTAACACTGAAGCTTTCTTT. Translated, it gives CASTGRRESNTEAFF.

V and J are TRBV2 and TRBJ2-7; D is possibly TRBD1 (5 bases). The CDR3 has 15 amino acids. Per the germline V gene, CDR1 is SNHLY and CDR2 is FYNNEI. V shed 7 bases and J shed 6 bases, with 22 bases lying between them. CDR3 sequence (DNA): TGTGCCAGCATCCCGGGCGCCAGGGCCCGGGTCGAGCAGTACTTC. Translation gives CASIPGARARVEQYF. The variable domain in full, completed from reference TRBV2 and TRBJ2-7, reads EPEVTQTPSHQVTQMGQEVILRCVPISNHLYFYWYRQILGQKVEFLVSFYNNEISEKSEIFDDQFSVERPDGSNFTLKIRSTKLEDSAMYFCASIPGARARVEQYFGPGTRLTVT.

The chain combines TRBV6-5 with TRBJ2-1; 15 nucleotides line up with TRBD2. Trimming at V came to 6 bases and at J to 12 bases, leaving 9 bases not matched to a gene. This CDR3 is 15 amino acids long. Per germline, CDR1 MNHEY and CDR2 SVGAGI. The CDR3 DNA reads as TGTGCCAGCAGCTACGGGACTAGCGGGAGGTCCGGGCAGTTCTTC. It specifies CASSYGTSGRSGQFF.

This chain's CDR3 is CASSDQGWGGELFF. The CDR3 DNA reads as TGTGCCAGCAGCGATCAGGGTTGGGGCGGGGAGCTGTTTTTT. This rearrangement joins TRBV7-9 to TRBJ2-2, with D perhaps matching TRBD1 (5 bases). The V end lost 5 bases, the J end lost 7 bases, and 14 bases lay between the germline ends. CDR3 size: 14 residues. Germline V gene sequence: CDR1 SEHNR, CDR2 FQNEAQ (reference sequence). Full variable domain (remainder filled in from reference TRBV7-9 and TRBJ2-2): DTGVSQNPRHKITKRGQNVTFRCDPISEHNRLYWYRQTLGQGPEFLTYFQNEAQLEKSRLLSDRFSAERPKGSFSTLEIQRTEQGDSAMYLCASSDQGWGGELFFGEGSRLTVL.

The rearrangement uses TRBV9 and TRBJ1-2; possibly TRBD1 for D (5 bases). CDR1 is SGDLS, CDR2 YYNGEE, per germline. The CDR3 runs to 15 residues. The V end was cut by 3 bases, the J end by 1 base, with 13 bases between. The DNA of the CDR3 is TGTGCCAGCAGCGCGGGGGGAGGGCTTAACTATGGCTACACCTTC. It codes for CASSAGGGLNYGYTF.

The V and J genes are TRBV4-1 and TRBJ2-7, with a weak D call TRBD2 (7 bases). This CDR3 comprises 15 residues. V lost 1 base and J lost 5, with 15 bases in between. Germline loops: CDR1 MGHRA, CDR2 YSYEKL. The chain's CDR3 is CASSQGGLGGHEQYF. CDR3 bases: TGCGCCAGCAGCCAAGGCGGTCTCGGGGGGCACGAGCAGTACTTC.

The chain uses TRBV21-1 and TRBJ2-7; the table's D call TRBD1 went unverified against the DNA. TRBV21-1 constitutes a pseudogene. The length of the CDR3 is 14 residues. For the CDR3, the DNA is TGTGCCAGCAGCTTCGGGGACAGTTACTACGAGCAGTACTTC. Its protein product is CASSFGDSYYEQYF.

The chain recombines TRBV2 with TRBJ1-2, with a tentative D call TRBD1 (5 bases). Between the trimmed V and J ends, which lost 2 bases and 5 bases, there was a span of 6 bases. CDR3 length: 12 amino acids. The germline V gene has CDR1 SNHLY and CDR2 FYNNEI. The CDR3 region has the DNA TGTGCCAGCAGTGAACAGGGATATGGCTACACCTTC. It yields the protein CASSEQGYGYTF.

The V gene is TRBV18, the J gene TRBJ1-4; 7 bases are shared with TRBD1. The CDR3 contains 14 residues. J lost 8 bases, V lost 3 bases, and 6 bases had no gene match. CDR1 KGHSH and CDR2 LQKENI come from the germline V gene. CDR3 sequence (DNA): TGTGCCAGCTCACCGGGCAGGGGGGACGAAAAACTGTTTTTT. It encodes CASSPGRGDEKLFF.

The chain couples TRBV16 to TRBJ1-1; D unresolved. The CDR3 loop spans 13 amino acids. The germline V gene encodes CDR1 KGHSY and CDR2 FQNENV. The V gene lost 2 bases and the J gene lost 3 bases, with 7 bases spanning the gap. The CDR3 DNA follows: TGTGCCAGCAGCCAAAGCACTTACACTGAAGCTTTCTTT. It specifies CASSQSTYTEAFF.

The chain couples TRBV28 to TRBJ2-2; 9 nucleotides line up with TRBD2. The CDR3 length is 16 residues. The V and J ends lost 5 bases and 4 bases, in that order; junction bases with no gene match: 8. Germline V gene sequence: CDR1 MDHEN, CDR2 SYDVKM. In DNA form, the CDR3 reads TGTGCCAGCAGTGGTACGGGACTAGCTCTCACCGGGGAGCTGTTTTTT. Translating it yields CASSGTGLALTGELFF. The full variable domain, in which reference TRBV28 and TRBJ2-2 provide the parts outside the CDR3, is DVKVTQSSRYLVKRTGEKVFLECVQDMDHENMFWYRQDPGLGLRLIYFSYDVKMKEKGDIPEGYSVSREKKERFSLILESASTNQTSMYLCASSGTGLALTGELFFGEGSRLTVL.